What follows are 8 T cell receptor beta chains derived from one specimen sequenced in a study of cytomegalovirus exposure and HLA in healthy donors. In the PCR, 60 Vbeta and 13 Jbeta primers were used. TCRdb keeps only in-frame clones here, not all; method: immunoSEQ multiplex PCR. This sample has 200,000 to 250,000 clones, with roughly 75% found just once. The specimen sequenced was PBMCs. These receptors all stem from a woman between 25 and 40 years old in good health and CMV-seronegative.

The CDR3 DNA reads TGCGCCAGCAGCTTAAGTAGCGGGACTTCAAATGAGCAGTTCTTC. This codes for CASSLSSGTSNEQFF. J is TRBJ2-1 and V is TRBV5-1; 8 positions agree with TRBD2. The germline gives CDR1 SGHRS, CDR2 YFSETQ. CDR3 length: 15 residues. V shed 2 bases, J shed 7 bases, and the junction held 8 bases outside the gene matches.

This chain uses TRBV29-1 with TRBJ2-1; TRBD1 might be the D (5 bases). Germline V gene sequence: CDR1 SQVTM, CDR2 ANQGSEA. The CDR3 is 14 amino acids. The germline V and J ends were trimmed by 8 bases and 7 bases, with 21 bases remaining between them. This CDR3 is CSTLGGAHVNEQFF. As DNA, the CDR3 is TGCAGCACATTGGGTGGGGCTCACGTTAATGAGCAGTTCTTC.

About this clone itself: Mismatch with germline at one junction end may stem from a read error. DNA for the CDR3: TGTTCCAGCAGCCTGCAGGGCTCCTACGAGCAGTACTTC. Its translation is CSSSLQGSYEQYF. This chain joins TRBV7-9 and TRBJ2-5, with D tentatively TRBD1 (5 bases). The J call is uncertain, as TRBJ2-7 better fits the DNA end. This CDR3 has 13 amino acids. The germline V gene has CDR1 SEHNR and CDR2 FQNEAQ (reference sequence).

This clone was seen a single time. This CDR3 is also generated by other DNA sequences in the sample. The chain couples TRBV5-6 to TRBJ1-2; D gene ambiguous. Germline CDR1 is SGHDT and CDR2 is YYEEEE. The CDR3 is made up of 12 amino acids. V was trimmed by 1 base and J by 3 bases, leaving 4 bases between them. Written as DNA, the CDR3 is TGTGCCAGCAGCTTGAGAGACTATGGCTACACCTTC. This codes for CASSLRDYGYTF.

V gene TRBV9 combines with J gene TRBJ2-3; 12 bases line up with TRBD2. This CDR3 contains 17 residues. Germline CDR1 SGDLS, CDR2 YYNGEE. With V trimmed by 2 bases and J by 1 base, 5 bases remained unmatched. The CDR3 spells CASSVRTSGIGTDTQYF. The CDR3 coding sequence is TGTGCCAGCAGCGTCAGGACTAGCGGGATCGGCACAGATACGCAGTATTTT.

Only a few counts were recorded for this clone. V gene TRBV27 combines with J gene TRBJ2-1, with 7 bases matching TRBD1. After removal of 7 bases from V and 0 bases from J, the junction contained 9 bases not matched to a gene. This CDR3 has 16 amino acids. Germline-derived CDR1 and CDR2 are MNHEY and SMNVEV (reference sequence). The CDR3 coding sequence is TGTGCCAGCACCAAAACAGGGGTCGGCTCCTACAATGAGCAGTTCTTC. It yields the protein CASTKTGVGSYNEQFF.

The chain joins TRBV5-1 to TRBJ1-4; D ambiguous. V was shortened by 0 bases and J by 1 base, with 10 bases between the two germline ends. There are 16 residues in the CDR3. Germline CDR1 is SGHRS and CDR2 is YFSETQ. CDR3 nucleotides: TGCGCCAGCAGCTTGGGTCTCATCGGAACTAATGAAAAACTGTTTTTT. Its translation is CASSLGLIGTNEKLFF.

This chain connects TRBV4-1 to TRBJ2-5; tentative D call: TRBD1 (5 bases). This CDR3 has 14 residues. V gave up 3 bases and J gave up 2 bases, with 10 bases separating them. The germline gives CDR1 MGHRA, CDR2 YSYEKL. CDR3 DNA sequence: TGCGCCAGCAGCCAGCAGTGGACACAAGAGACCCAGTACTTC. Translated: CASSQQWTQETQYF.